This entry is about one TCR beta chain. Its antigen is as yet unknown. PCR primers comprised 60 Vbeta and 13 Jbeta primers. Sequencing used immunoSEQ multiplex PCR; TCRdb keeps in-frame clones, though not all of them. The sample gives approximately 170,000 clones, 68% of which show up once; just under 4.5% is in the top ten. These data originate in a study of cytomegalovirus exposure and HLA in healthy donors. Findings and limits, study-wide: Many donors carried some public TCRs, although rarity characterized most TCR sequences.

The sequencing sample was made of PBMCs. The source of this sequence is a woman aged 18-30 years in good health and CMV-seropositive.

The chain's CDR3 is CASSLILAYNEQFF. As DNA, the CDR3 is TGTGCCAGCAGCTTAATACTAGCGTACAATGAGCAGTTCTTC. The chain couples TRBV7-9 to TRBJ2-1; the match to TRBD2 covers 7 bases. This CDR3 region has 14 residues. J lost 4 bases, V lost 2 bases, and 2 bases had no gene match. Germline CDR1 and CDR2: SEHNR and FQNEAQ (reference sequence).